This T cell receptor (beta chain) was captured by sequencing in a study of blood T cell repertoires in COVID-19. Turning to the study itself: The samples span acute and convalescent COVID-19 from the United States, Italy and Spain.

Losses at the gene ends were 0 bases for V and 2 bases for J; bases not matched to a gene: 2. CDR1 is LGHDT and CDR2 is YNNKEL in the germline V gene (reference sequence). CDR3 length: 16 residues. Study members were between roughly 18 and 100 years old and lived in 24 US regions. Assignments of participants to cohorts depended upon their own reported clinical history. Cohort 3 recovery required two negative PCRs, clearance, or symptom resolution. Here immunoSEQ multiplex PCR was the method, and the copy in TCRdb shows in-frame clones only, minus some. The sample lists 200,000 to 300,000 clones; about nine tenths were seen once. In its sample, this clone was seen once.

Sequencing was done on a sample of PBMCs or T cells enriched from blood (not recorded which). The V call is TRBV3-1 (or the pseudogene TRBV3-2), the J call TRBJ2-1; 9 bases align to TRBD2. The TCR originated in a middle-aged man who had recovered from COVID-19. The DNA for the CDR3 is TGTGCCAGCAGCCAAGAGATAGCGGGGGCCTACAATGAGCAGTTCTTC. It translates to CASSQEIAGAYNEQFF.